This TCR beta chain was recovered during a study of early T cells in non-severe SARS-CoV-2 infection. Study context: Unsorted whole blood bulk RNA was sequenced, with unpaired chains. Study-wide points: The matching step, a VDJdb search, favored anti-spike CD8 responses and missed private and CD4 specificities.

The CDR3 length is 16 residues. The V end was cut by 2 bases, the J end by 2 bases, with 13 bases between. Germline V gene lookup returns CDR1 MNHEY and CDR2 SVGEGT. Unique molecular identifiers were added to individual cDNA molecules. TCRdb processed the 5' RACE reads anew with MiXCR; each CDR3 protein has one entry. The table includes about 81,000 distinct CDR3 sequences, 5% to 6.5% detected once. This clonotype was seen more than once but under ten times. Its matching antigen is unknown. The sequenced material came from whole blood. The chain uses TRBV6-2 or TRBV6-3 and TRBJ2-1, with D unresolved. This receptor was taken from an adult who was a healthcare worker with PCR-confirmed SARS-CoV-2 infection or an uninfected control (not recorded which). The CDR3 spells CASSYPIRRAYNEQFF. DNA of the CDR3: TGTGCCAGCAGTTACCCAATAAGACGAGCCTACAATGAGCAGTTCTTC.